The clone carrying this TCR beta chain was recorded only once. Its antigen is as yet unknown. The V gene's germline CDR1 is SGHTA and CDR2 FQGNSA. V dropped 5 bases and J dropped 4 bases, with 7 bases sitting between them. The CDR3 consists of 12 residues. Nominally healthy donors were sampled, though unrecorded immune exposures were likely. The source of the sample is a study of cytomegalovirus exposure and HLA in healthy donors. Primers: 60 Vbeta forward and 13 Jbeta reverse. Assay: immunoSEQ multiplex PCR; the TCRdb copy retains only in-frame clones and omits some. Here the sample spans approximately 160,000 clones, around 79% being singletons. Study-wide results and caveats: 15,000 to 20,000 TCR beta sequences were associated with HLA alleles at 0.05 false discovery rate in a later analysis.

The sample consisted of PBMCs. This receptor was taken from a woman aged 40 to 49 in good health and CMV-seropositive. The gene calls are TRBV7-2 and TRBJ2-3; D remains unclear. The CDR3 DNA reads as TGTGCCAGCAGCCCAGGCCCAGATACGCAGTATTTT. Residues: CASSPGPDTQYF.